This T cell receptor beta chain was observed in a study of T cell responses to AZD1222 COVID-19 vaccine. General study findings and limits: Researchers took repertoire samples only after the peak T cell response had come.

A note on this clone: The antigen remains undetermined.

After removal of 3 bases from V and 1 base from J, the junction contained 7 bases not matched to a gene. The CDR3 sequence is 16 residues long. Looked up from germline, CDR1 is SGHVS and CDR2 is FNYEAQ. Produced via immunoSEQ multiplex PCR; TCRdb's table is partial and in-frame only. This table has 140,000 to 150,000 clones, around 87% appearing once. The sample consisted of peripheral blood, taken on day 0 of AZD1222 vaccination. The receptor comes from an adult in good health. The chain joins TRBV7-6 to TRBJ1-1; 8 bases line up with TRBD1. CDR3 amino acids: CASSFRQGAPNTEAFF. CDR3 bases: TGTGCCAGCAGCTTTAGGCAGGGGGCCCCGAACACTGAAGCTTTCTTT.